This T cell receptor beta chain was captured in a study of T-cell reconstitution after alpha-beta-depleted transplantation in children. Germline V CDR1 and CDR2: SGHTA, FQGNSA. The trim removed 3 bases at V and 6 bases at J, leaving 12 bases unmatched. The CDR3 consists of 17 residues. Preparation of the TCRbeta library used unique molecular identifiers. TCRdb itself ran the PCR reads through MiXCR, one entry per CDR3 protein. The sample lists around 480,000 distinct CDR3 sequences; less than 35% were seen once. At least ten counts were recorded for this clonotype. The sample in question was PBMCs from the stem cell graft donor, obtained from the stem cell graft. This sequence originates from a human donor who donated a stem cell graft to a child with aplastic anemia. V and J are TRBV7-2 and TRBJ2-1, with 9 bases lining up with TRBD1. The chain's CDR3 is CASSLLPGTGHGNEQFF. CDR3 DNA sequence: TGTGCCAGCAGCTTGCTGCCCGGGACAGGGCATGGCAATGAGCAGTTCTTC.